This T cell receptor (beta chain) was sequenced during a study of T cell responses to AZD1222 COVID-19 vaccine (dated by TCRdb to about 2021). For the wider study: Because spike-specific TCR depth and breadth did not differ between the two schedules, AZD1222 recipients who got a second dose at roughly 4 weeks were pooled with those who got a second dose at roughly 12 weeks. TCR sequencing covered 233 trial participants: 207 given two doses of AZD1222 and some 25 given two doses of MenACWY control vaccine. Trial participants were enrolled by age into subgroups of 18-55, 56-69 and 70-plus years, and around 150, 29 and 61 TCR-sequenced participants, respectively, were included in these subgroups.

This sample's time point label indicates: baseline before first vaccination. The vaccinee samples were drawn from two UK trials, COV001 and COV002, one of which was a single-blind randomized controlled phase 2/3 trial testing AZD1222 (ChAdOx1 nCoV-19) in healthy adults. Trial participant PBMC samples were collected at day 0 and day 28 after the second dose for TCRbeta chain sequencing. What the study reported, not specific to this receptor: Reportedly, almost half of the unique spike-specific TCRs recognized epitopes lying outside the regions that are mutated in the B.1.351 and B.1.1.7 variants. Conclusions about previously exposed vaccinees were limited because only 5 or 6 AZD1222 recipients were SARS-CoV-2 seropositive at baseline. Because no samples from the day 14 peak response were available, repertoires could be characterized only after the peak T cell response. A significant rise in spike-specific TCR breadth and depth was observed after two AZD1222 doses relative to day 0 and relative to MenACWY recipients. Vaccine-associated CD4 TCRs spanned the whole spike protein, with dominant responses in regions 160-218 and 743-854. Participants were mostly white British and included more females than males, and it was suggested by the authors that clonal diversity may have been underestimated. The 56-69-year group was small, and its depth increase did not reach significance, likely because of low power.

This clone was counted once. There is no known antigen for this receptor. There are no base qualities to consult, and no much larger clone falls within one base. The germline V gene supplies CDR1 MDHEN and CDR2 SYDVKM. Relative to germline, V is 2 bases shorter and J is 8 bases shorter, with 12 bases between their ends. There are 13 amino acids in the CDR3, from cysteine to phenylalanine inclusive. The read is trimmed to its CDR3 DNA, 39 bases read in frame from base 1. The CDR3 regions of human TCRbeta chains were analyzed by immunosequencing. Regarding the original processing steps: Repertoire TCRs were checked for matches against a reference library of SARS-CoV-2-specific TCRs that had been generated using the MIRA antigen-specificity platform. Breadth meant the fraction of unique TCRs that were SARS-CoV-2-associated, whereas depth meant the fraction of total T cells that were SARS-CoV-2-associated. Using the MIRA data, each spike-specific TCR was mapped to the spike region that the TCR reacts to and placed in a CD4 or CD8 class. Log10-transformed breadth and depth values were compared by one-way ANOVA with Sidak's multiple comparisons tests. TCRdb re-hosts the immuneACCESS table, in-frame sequences only. Its copies lack some clones; in the studies checked, an unresolved V gene accounts for under half of them, and the cause for the rest is not known. V and J calls and clone size are those listed in that table; D and trimming were worked out from the DNA. For this sample there are tens of thousands of clones; under 95% appear just once. Together, the top ten hold about 20% of the sample.

The receptor comes from an adult in good health. The sample was peripheral blood, taken on day 0 of AZD1222 vaccination. The chain couples TRBV28 to TRBJ1-2, and TRBD1 may be the D gene, going by 5 matching bases. The CDR3 has the sequence CASSLTGTRGYTF. Here is the DNA: TGTGCCAGCAGTTTAACAGGAACGAGGGGCTACACCTTC.